This TCR beta chain emerged from a study of cytotoxic CD8 clonotypes in ibrutinib-treated CLL. The wider study: Recorded responses included approximately 24 partial and 2 complete; following median 68 months, approximately 14 stayed remitted and around twelve progressed.

Genomic DNA (about 2 micrograms) was obtained from cryopreserved PBMCs for construction of TCR beta libraries. Study findings and constraints: Clonality measured at baseline exceeded age-matched healthy donors, tracking circulating CD8+ T-cell counts.

In the case of this clone: Its antigen is undetermined.

Target depth was 1 in 200,000 to 1 in 1 million T cells, about 10x per clonotype. The assay was immunoSEQ multiplex PCR, and TCRdb's table has in-frame clones only and misses some. The sample consists of about 120,000 clones, roughly 57% of them appearing once. The germline gives CDR1 SGHTA, CDR2 FQGNSA. V was pared by 3 bases and J by 7 bases, with 7 bases of the junction left unmatched. This CDR3 region has 14 residues. Sequenced here: PBMCs, sampled after 24 months of ibrutinib treatment. The clonotype comes from a human donor with chronic lymphocytic leukemia. The chain joins TRBV7-2 to TRBJ1-2, with TRBD1 identical over 8 bases. The CDR3 sequence is CASSFQGALGGYTF. The CDR3 nucleotides read TGTGCCAGCAGCTTTCAGGGGGCACTGGGTGGCTACACCTTC.